This T cell receptor (beta chain) was identified in a study of blood T cell repertoires in COVID-19. Participants classified as exposed had met a COVID-19 case within 2 weeks before study entry. Data came from immunoSEQ multiplex PCR; TCRdb stores just in-frame clones and leaves some out. This sample has about 320,000 clones, with approximately 91% found just once. The sample comprised PBMCs or T cells enriched from blood (not recorded which). The receptor's source is a woman under 40 who had been exposed to COVID-19.

The chain's CDR3 is CASSLGAGEGYGYTF. The CDR3 DNA reads TGTGCCAGCAGCTTGGGGGCAGGAGAGGGCTATGGCTACACCTTC. This rearrangement joins TRBV5-4 to TRBJ1-2; unclear D gene. The CDR3 sequence is 15 residues long. Trimming shortened V by 0 bases and J by 4 bases, and 13 bases separated the two germline ends. Germline V gene data show CDR1 as SGHNT and CDR2 as YYREEE (reference sequence).